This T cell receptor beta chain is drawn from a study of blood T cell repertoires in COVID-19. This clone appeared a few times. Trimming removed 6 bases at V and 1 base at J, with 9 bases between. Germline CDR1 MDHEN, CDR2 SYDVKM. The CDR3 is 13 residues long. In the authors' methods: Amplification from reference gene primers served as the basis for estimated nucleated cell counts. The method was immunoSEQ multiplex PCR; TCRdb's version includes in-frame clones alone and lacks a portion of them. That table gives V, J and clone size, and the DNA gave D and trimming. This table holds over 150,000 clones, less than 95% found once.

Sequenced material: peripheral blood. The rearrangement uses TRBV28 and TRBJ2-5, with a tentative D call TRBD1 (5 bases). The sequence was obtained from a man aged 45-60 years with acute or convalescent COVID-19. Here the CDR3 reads CASSLQAQETQYF. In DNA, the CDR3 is TGTGCCAGCAGCCTACAGGCCCAAGAGACCCAGTACTTC. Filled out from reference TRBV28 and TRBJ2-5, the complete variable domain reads DVKVTQSSRYLVKRTGEKVFLECVQDMDHENMFWYRQDPGLGLRLIYFSYDVKMKEKGDIPEGYSVSREKKERFSLILESASTNQTSMYLCASSLQAQETQYFGPGTRLLVL.